This TCR beta chain emerged from a study of blood T cell repertoires in COVID-19. In the source study's methods: Reference gene primer amplification in the assay estimated nucleated cell counts. Using immunoSEQ multiplex PCR, the repertoire was profiled, and TCRdb retains in-frame clones only, with some absent. V and J calls plus clone size are reproduced from that table; the DNA served to infer D and trimming. This sample has under 250,000 clones, with over 75% found just once. V lost 5 bases to trimming and J lost 3 bases, with 13 bases between them. CDR3 length: 14 amino acids. Germline V CDR1 and CDR2: MNHEY, SVGAGI.

Material for sequencing was peripheral blood. This rearrangement joins TRBV6-5 to TRBJ1-1; a weak D match, TRBD1 (6 bases). The clonotype originates from a human donor in a cohort sampled during active COVID-19. As DNA, the CDR3 is TGTGCCAGCAGTCCGGACAGAATGGACACTGAAGCTTTCTTT. This sequence encodes CASSPDRMDTEAFF.